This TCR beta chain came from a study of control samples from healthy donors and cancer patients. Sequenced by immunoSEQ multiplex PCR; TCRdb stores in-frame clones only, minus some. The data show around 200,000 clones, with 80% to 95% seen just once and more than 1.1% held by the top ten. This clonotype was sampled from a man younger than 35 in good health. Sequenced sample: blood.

The CDR3 loop reads CASSRDRDYGYTF. CDR3 nucleotide sequence: TGTGCCAGCAGCCGGGACAGGGACTATGGCTACACCTTC. The genes are TRBV12-3 or TRBV12-4 and TRBJ1-2, with TRBD1 identical over 9 bases. Trimming took 6 bases from V and 3 from J; bases not matched to a gene: 2. The length of the CDR3 is 13 residues.